The present T cell receptor (beta chain) was sequenced within a study of PD-L1 blockade in urothelial cancer. The wider study: Patients had undergone 0 to 3 prior chemotherapy regimens. Regarding the study as a whole: Survival was better when pretreatment blood TCR clonality fell below the median.

V lost 0 bases to trimming and J lost 1 base, with 11 bases between them. The CDR3 runs to 15 residues. Germline lookup yields CDR1 SGHDT and CDR2 YYEEEE. For this clone: Its antigen is currently unknown.

Time point denoted: pretreatment peripheral blood. Measured with immunoSEQ multiplex PCR; TCRdb has only the in-frame clones, and not every one. The sample shows 60,000 to 70,000 clones, 81% of them seen only once. The source of this sequence is a man in his 70s with urothelial cancer. The V gene is TRBV5-6, the J gene TRBJ2-7; D is possibly TRBD2 (6 bases). This sample comprised PBMCs, obtained around atezolizumab (anti-PD-L1) treatment. CDR3 sequence: CASSLVGGRSYEQYF. In DNA form, the CDR3 reads TGTGCCAGCAGCTTGGTGGGGGGAAGGTCCTACGAGCAGTACTTC.